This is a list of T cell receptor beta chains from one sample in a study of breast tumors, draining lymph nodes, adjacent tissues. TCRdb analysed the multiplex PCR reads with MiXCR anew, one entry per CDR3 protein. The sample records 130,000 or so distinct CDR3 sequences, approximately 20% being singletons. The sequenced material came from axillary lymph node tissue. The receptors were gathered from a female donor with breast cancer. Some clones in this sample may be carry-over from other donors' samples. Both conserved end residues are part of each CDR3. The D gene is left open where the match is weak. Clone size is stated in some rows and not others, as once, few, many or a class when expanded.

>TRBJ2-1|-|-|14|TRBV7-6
CASSLAGWDNEQFF
TGTGCCAGCAGCTTAGCGGGGTGGGACAATGAGCAGTTCTTC
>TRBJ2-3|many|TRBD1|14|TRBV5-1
CASSLRQGTDTQYF
TGCGCCAGCAGCTTAAGACAGGGGACAGATACGCAGTATTTT
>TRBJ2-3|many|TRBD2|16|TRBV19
CASSPSREGGSDTQYF
TGTGCCAGTAGTCCCTCACGGGAGGGGGGTTCAGATACGCAGTATTTT
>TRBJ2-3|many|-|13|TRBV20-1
CSASPGAGDTQYF
TGCAGTGCTAGCCCAGGGGCGGGGGATACGCAGTATTTT
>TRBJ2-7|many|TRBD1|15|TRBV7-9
CASSSLGGPTYEQYF
TGTGCCAGCAGCTCTTTAGGGGGCCCTACCTACGAGCAGTACTTC
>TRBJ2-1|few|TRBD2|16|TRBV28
CASSSMTSGRAREQFF
TGTGCCAGCAGTTCGATGACTAGCGGGAGGGCCAGAGAGCAGTTCTTC
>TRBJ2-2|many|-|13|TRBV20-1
CSAAGGNTGELFF
TGCAGTGCTGCTGGTGGGAACACCGGGGAGCTGTTTTTT
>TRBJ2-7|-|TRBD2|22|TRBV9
CASSVESNQREVERVSSYEQYF
TGTGCCAGCAGCGTAGAGTCCAACCAGCGGGAGGTAGAGAGGGTAAGCTCCTACGAGCAGTACTTC
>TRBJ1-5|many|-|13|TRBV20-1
CSAIHSRQQPQHF
TGCAGTGCTATCCATAGCCGGCAACAGCCCCAGCATTTT
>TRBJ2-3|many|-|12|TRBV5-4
CASSLMTDTQYF
TGTGCCAGCAGCTTGATGACAGATACGCAGTATTTT
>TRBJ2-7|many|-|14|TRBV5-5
CASSLVGPSYEQYF
TGTGCCAGCAGCTTGGTGGGACCCTCCTACGAGCAGTACTTC
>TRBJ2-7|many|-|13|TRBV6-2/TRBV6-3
CASRTTGLYEQYF
TGTGCCAGCAGAACGACAGGACTCTACGAGCAGTACTTC
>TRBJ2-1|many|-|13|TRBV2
CASSDAAYNEQFF
TGTGCCAGCAGTGACGCCGCCTACAATGAGCAGTTCTTC
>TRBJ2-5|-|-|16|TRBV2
CASSELWGAVQETQCF
TGTGCCAGTAGTGAGTTGTGGGGGGCCGTCCAAGAGACCCAGTGCTTC
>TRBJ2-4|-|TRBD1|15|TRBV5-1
CASSLSTGAKNIQHF
TGCGCCAGCAGCTTGTCGACAGGGGCAAAAAACATTCAGCACTTC
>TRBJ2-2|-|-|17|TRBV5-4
CASSLPTGQGGTGELFF
TGTGCCAGCAGCCTACCGACGGGGCAGGGGGGGACCGGGGAGCTGTTTTTT
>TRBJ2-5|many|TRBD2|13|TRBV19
CASRRSGSETQYF
TGTGCCAGTAGACGAAGCGGGAGCGAGACCCAGTACTTC
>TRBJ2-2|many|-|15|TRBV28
CASSLSGRDTGELFF
TGTGCCAGCAGTTTATCCGGCAGGGACACCGGGGAGCTGTTTTTT
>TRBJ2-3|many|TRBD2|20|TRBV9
CASSPPWGSGSPVHTDTQYF
TGTGCCAGCAGCCCCCCGTGGGGTAGCGGGAGTCCCGTACATACAGATACGCAGTATTTT
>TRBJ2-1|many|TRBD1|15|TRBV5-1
CASTSGTGGSNEQFF
TGCGCCAGCACCTCCGGGACAGGGGGCTCCAATGAGCAGTTCTTC
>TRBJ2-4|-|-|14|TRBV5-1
CASSLGQAKNIQYF
TGCGCCAGCAGCTTGGGGCAGGCCAAAAACATTCAGTACTTC